The clone carrying this TCR beta chain was seen at least ten times. From the RT-PCR reads, TCRdb called clonotypes with MiXCR, one entry per CDR3 protein. The sample has 650,000 to 800,000 distinct CDR3 sequences; 14% are singletons. V lost 3 bases, J lost 6 bases, and 9 bases lay in between. Germline V gives CDR1 DFQATT, CDR2 SNEGSKA (reference sequence). The CDR3 loop spans 12 amino acids. Sequencing was performed on memory CD4+ T cells from blood. This clonotype originated in a female donor in good health, serving as a healthy control. The V call is TRBV20-1, the J call TRBJ1-5; D ambiguous. The DNA for the CDR3 is TGCAGTGCTAGGTATTTGGGTCAGCCCCAGCATTTT. It codes for CSARYLGQPQHF.